The 27 T cell receptor beta chains reported below all come from one sample, sequenced in a study of cytomegalovirus exposure and HLA in healthy donors. PCR was performed using 60 Vbeta and 13 Jbeta primers. The data were produced by immunoSEQ multiplex PCR, yet TCRdb's version contains in-frame clones alone and is incomplete. This table holds about 200,000 clones, about three quarters found once. The sequencing input was PBMCs. The receptors derive from a male donor in good health and CMV-seronegative.

This clone has only a few counts. The chain is built from TRBV7-6 and TRBJ2-5; 9 nucleotides align to TRBD2. The germline CDR1 and CDR2 sequences are SGHVS and FNYEAQ. Losses at the gene ends were 4 bases for V and 5 bases for J; bases not matched to a gene: 5. The CDR3 sequence is 14 residues long. The CDR3 loop is CASSSIAGDETQYF. As DNA, the CDR3 is TGTGCCAGCAGCTCCATAGCGGGAGACGAGACCCAGTACTTC.

The chain recombines TRBV19 with TRBJ2-1, with TRBD1 matching over 9 bases. Trimming at V came to 0 bases and at J to 5 bases, leaving 5 bases not matched to a gene. This CDR3 region has 16 residues. Germline V CDR1 and CDR2: LNHDA, SQIVND (reference sequence). DNA of the CDR3: TGTGCCAGTAGTATAGATTGGGACAGGGTAGACAATGAGCAGTTCTTC. Translated: CASSIDWDRVDNEQFF.

The V call is TRBV5-6, the J call TRBJ2-3; 7 bases map to TRBD2. The CDR3 consists of 15 residues. The V gene's germline CDR1 is SGHDT and CDR2 YYEEEE. V trimming: 4 bases; J trimming: 2 bases; junction bases outside the gene matches: 7. This chain's CDR3 is CASSPRGGPTDTQYF. CDR3 DNA sequence: TGTGCCAGCAGCCCCCGGGGAGGGCCCACAGATACGCAGTATTTT. The variable domain in full, with the rest retrieved from reference TRBV5-6 and TRBJ2-3, is DAGVTQSPTHLIKTRGQQVTLRCSPKSGHDTVSWYQQALGQGPQFIFQYYEEEERQRGNFPDRFSGHQFPNYSSELNVNALLLGDSALYLCASSPRGGPTDTQYFGPGTRLTVL.

The chain joins TRBV28 to TRBJ2-1, with 8 bases lining up with TRBD1. The CDR3 length is 15 residues. V lost 6 bases to trimming and J lost 1 base; unmatched junction nucleotides: 5. In germline, CDR1 is MDHEN, CDR2 SYDVKM. CDR3 loop: CASSRTGGSYNEQFF. The CDR3 DNA reads as TGTGCCAGCAGCCGAACAGGGGGATCCTACAATGAGCAGTTCTTC.

This sequence joins TRBV6-5 and TRBJ2-3; 13 bases line up with TRBD2. The CDR3 loop spans 16 amino acids. V shed 0 bases and J 5 bases; nucleotides not matched to a gene: 2. CDR1 MNHEY and CDR2 SVGAGI come from the germline V gene. The CDR3 DNA reads TGTGCCAGCAGTTACTCTCGACTAGCGGGAGGAGATACGCAGTATTTT. Protein product: CASSYSRLAGGDTQYF.

The chain recombines TRBV28 with TRBJ1-2, with TRBD1 matching 7 bases. Losses at the gene ends were 4 bases for V and 7 bases for J; bases not matched to a gene: 3. The CDR3 is made up of 12 amino acids. The germline V gene encodes CDR1 MDHEN and CDR2 SYDVKM. The CDR3 nucleotides are TGTGCCAGCAGTTCTTACAGGGGTGGCTACACCTTC. Translation gives CASSSYRGGYTF.

This clone was recorded a few times. In DNA form, the CDR3 reads TGTGCCAGCACCAGACCCAGGGGGGCCTACGAGCAGTACTTC. It specifies CASTRPRGAYEQYF. V and J are TRBV6-1 and TRBJ2-7, with D possibly matching TRBD1 (7 bases). Per the germline V gene, CDR1 is MNHNS and CDR2 is SASEGT. This CDR3 comprises 14 residues. V gave up 7 bases and J gave up 2 bases, with 15 bases separating them.

The rearrangement joins TRBV5-1 to TRBJ2-7; a weak D match, TRBD1 (7 bases). V lost 4 bases and J 7 bases, leaving 15 bases between the germline ends. Germline-derived CDR1 and CDR2 are SGHRS and YFSETQ. The CDR3 totals 13 residues. CDR3 coding DNA: TGCGCCAGCAGCCCGGGGGCAGGGGGAGAGCAGTACTTC. Protein: CASSPGAGGEQYF.

In DNA, the CDR3 is TGTGCCTGGAGTGTACTGGCGGGGTTGGGGTCCGGGGAGCTGTTTTTT. Translation: CAWSVLAGLGSGELFF. J is TRBJ2-2 and V is TRBV30; maybe TRBD2 (6 bases). The V gene lost 0 bases and the J gene lost 6 bases, with 17 bases spanning the gap. This CDR3 region has 16 residues. The V gene's germline CDR1 is GTSNPN and CDR2 SVGIG (reference sequence).

This rearrangement joins TRBV4-3 to TRBJ2-3; 7 bases agree with TRBD2. V was clipped by 0 bases and J by 1 base; unmatched bases: 4. The germline V gene encodes CDR1 LGHNA and CDR2 YSLEER. This CDR3 contains 16 residues. CDR3 coding DNA: TGCGCCAGCAGCCAAGATCCTCGGGGGGGCACAGATACGCAGTATTTT. Its translation is CASSQDPRGGTDTQYF.

This chain joins TRBV5-5 and TRBJ2-7; 9 nucleotides line up with TRBD1. With V trimmed by 4 bases and J by 7 bases, 9 bases remained unmatched. This CDR3 has 14 amino acids. Per the germline V gene, CDR1 is SGHKS and CDR2 is YYEKEE (reference sequence). The CDR3: CASSPGTGLWEQYF. DNA for the CDR3: TGTGCCAGCAGCCCGGGGACAGGGCTCTGGGAGCAGTACTTC.

The J gene is TRBJ2-5, the V gene TRBV4-3; 7 nucleotides line up with TRBD2. The assigned J gene may be wrong: the sequence end matches TRBJ2-7 better. The V gene's germline CDR1 is LGHNA and CDR2 YSLEER. CDR3 size: 18 residues. CDR3 DNA: TGCGCCAGCAGCCAAGATGTAATAGCGGGTCTCAGCTCCTACGAGCAGTACTTC. Protein: CASSQDVIAGLSSYEQYF.

The chain uses TRBV27 and TRBJ2-1; 10 nucleotides line up with TRBD2. Germline assignment: CDR1 MNHEY and CDR2 SMNVEV (reference sequence). The CDR3 extends over 17 amino acids. V gave up 0 bases and J gave up 8 bases; unmatched junction bases: 10. The DNA for the CDR3 is TGTGCCAGCAGTTTATCGAAGTCACTAGCGGGGCGTCATGAGCAGTTCTTC. Protein: CASSLSKSLAGRHEQFF.

This clone was recorded only once. This chain links TRBV1 with TRBJ2-5; TRBD2, the table's D call, lacks a check against the DNA. TRBV1 corresponds to a pseudogene. This CDR3 spans 18 amino acids. CDR3 residues: CTSSKAPLADNERAAQYF. The CDR3, as DNA: TGCACCAGCAGCAAGGCGCCACTAGCGGACAATGAGAGGGCGGCCCAGTACTTC.

The chain combines TRBV11-2 with TRBJ2-1; TRBD2 agrees at 8 bases. Germline assignment: CDR1 SGHAT and CDR2 FQNNGV. The CDR3 consists of 16 residues. V dropped 5 bases and J dropped 0; count of bases not matched to a gene: 6. CDR3: CASSSSGVSSYNEQFF. In nucleotides, the CDR3 is TGTGCCAGCAGCAGTAGCGGGGTTAGCTCCTACAATGAGCAGTTCTTC.

V is TRBV4-1 and J is TRBJ1-2, with 7 bases that match TRBD1. The germline CDR1 and CDR2 sequences are MGHRA and YSYEKL. This CDR3 has 15 amino acids. V lost 0 bases, J lost 3 bases, and 4 bases stayed unmatched. CDR3 amino acids: CASSQEARGDYGYTF. In DNA form, the CDR3 reads TGCGCCAGCAGCCAAGAAGCCAGGGGGGACTATGGCTACACCTTC.

The chain combines TRBV7-2 with TRBJ1-5; D is unresolved. The V and J ends lost 2 bases and 1 base respectively, with 3 bases between them. Germline V gives CDR1 SGHTA, CDR2 FQGNSA. This CDR3 has 13 residues. The DNA for the CDR3 is TGTGCCAGCAGCTTACTGAGCAATCAGCCCCAGCATTTT. Its protein product is CASSLLSNQPQHF.

V gene TRBV9 combines with J gene TRBJ2-1, with 8 bases matching TRBD2. The ends lost 0 bases at V and 5 bases at J; junction bases unmatched: 13. From germline, CDR1 is SGDLS and CDR2 YYNGEE. This CDR3 contains 18 residues. Written as DNA, the CDR3 is TGTGCCAGCAGCGTAGACCCCCCGGCGGGGGGACCGAACAATGAGCAGTTCTTC. It translates to CASSVDPPAGGPNNEQFF.

The CDR3 spells CASSRWDYNTGELFF. Written as DNA, the CDR3 is TGTGCCAGCAGTCGGTGGGACTACAACACCGGGGAGCTGTTTTTT. The chain links TRBV11-2 to TRBJ2-2; TRBD2 aligns across 7 bases. Germline CDR1 SGHAT, CDR2 FQNNGV. The CDR3 is 15 amino acids. Losses at the gene ends were 6 bases for V and 2 bases for J; bases not matched to a gene: 6.

The CDR3, as DNA: TGTGCCAGCAGCCGGGACAGGGAGGGGCTGTACTTC. Its protein is CASSRDREGLYF. The chain joins TRBV7-9 to TRBJ2-7, with 9 bases aligning to TRBD1. From germline, CDR1 is SEHNR and CDR2 FQNEAQ (reference sequence). Trimming took 5 bases from V and 12 from J; bases not matched to a gene: 8. The CDR3 runs to 12 residues.

The genes are TRBV27 and TRBJ2-7; 11 nucleotides match TRBD1. The CDR3 is 13 residues long. Losses at the gene ends were 8 bases for V and 2 bases for J; bases not matched to a gene: 2. Germline V gene data show CDR1 as MNHEY and CDR2 as SMNVEV (reference sequence). The CDR3 is CASGDRGAYEQYF. In DNA form, the CDR3 reads TGTGCCAGCGGGGACAGGGGGGCCTACGAGCAGTACTTC.

In its sample, this clone was seen a few times. CDR3 nucleotides: TGTGCCACGGGTCCCTCGGGACTAACCTACGAGCAGTACTTC. It codes for CATGPSGLTYEQYF. The chain links TRBV28 to TRBJ2-7; TRBD2 matches 7 bases. Trimming cost V 10 bases and J 2 bases; bases outside gene matches: 11. The CDR3 runs 14 residues. Looked up from germline, CDR1 is MDHEN and CDR2 is SYDVKM.

To note about this clone: Its ends do not fully match the called genes, so a read error is possible. This chain links TRBV7-7 with TRBJ2-3; TRBD1 agrees at 8 bases. The CDR3 runs to 13 residues. Per germline, CDR1 SSHAT and CDR2 FNYEAQ (reference sequence). CDR3 residues: CASSQQGVDTQYF. The CDR3 DNA sequence: TGTGCTAGCAGCCAACAGGGGGTAGATACGCAGTATTTT.

The chain links TRBV28 to TRBJ1-2; 9 bases are shared with TRBD1. V dropped 4 bases and J dropped 5; count of bases not matched to a gene: 5. Per germline, CDR1 MDHEN and CDR2 SYDVKM. The CDR3 contains 14 residues. CDR3 sequence: CASSSGQGVYGYTF. As DNA, the CDR3 is TGTGCCAGCAGTTCGGGACAGGGTGTATATGGCTACACCTTC.

The chain joins TRBV12-5 to TRBJ2-3; 10 bases map to TRBD2. Germline CDR1 reads LGHNT; CDR2 reads FRNRAP. The CDR3 spans 15 residues. Trimming took 5 bases from V and 3 from J; bases not matched to a gene: 5. The CDR3 nucleotides are TGTGCTAGTGGTGGCGGGACTAGCGTAACAGATACGCAGTATTTT. This codes for CASGGGTSVTDTQYF.

The chain employs TRBV4-2 and TRBJ2-7; TRBD1 aligns across 8 bases. The germline gives CDR1 LGHNA, CDR2 YNFKEQ. The CDR3 sequence is 16 residues long. Unmatched junction bases numbered 11, after V lost 4 bases and J lost 3 bases. CDR3 DNA sequence: TGTGCCAGCAGCCCGCCCGAGACAGGGGCCTTCTACGAGCAGTACTTC. This codes for CASSPPETGAFYEQYF.

The chain recombines TRBV11-2 with TRBJ2-1, with 7 positions matching TRBD2. In germline, CDR1 is SGHAT, CDR2 FQNNGV. V lost 7 bases, J lost 9 bases, and 6 bases stayed unmatched. The CDR3 loop spans 12 amino acids. This CDR3 reads CASKKGEGEQFF. The CDR3 nucleotides read TGTGCCAGCAAGAAAGGGGAGGGTGAGCAGTTCTTC. Drawing the rest from reference TRBV11-2 and TRBJ2-1, the complete variable domain is EAGVAQSPRYKIIEKRQSVAFWCNPISGHATLYWYQQILGQGPKLLIQFQNNGVVDDSQLPKDRFSAERLKGVDSTLKIQPAKLEDSAVYLCASKKGEGEQFFGPGTRLTVL.